The source of this T cell receptor (beta chain) is a study of blood T cells in healthy people across ages. Turning to the study itself: Capture via template switching afforded approximately one barcoded beta molecule per two T cells.

Concerning this clonotype: As yet, its antigen is unknown.

Study-wide points: Calculation of diversity from one million T cells yielded estimates considered to be underestimates. Changes in expanded clonotypes were possibly confounded, as the CMV status of donors was unknown.

The germline V gene has CDR1 MNHEY and CDR2 SVGEGT. This CDR3 contains 16 residues. V trimming: 6 bases; J trimming: 8 bases; junction bases outside the gene matches: 14. Alongside a J-beta primer mix, a sample-barcoded 5' primer served in a second PCR lasting roughly 7 to 11 cycles. Each cDNA molecule carried a tag from a template-switch adaptor that contained 12 random nucleotides. TCRdb independently ran MiXCR on the 5' RACE reads; one entry per CDR3 protein. Of about 1.5 million distinct CDR3 sequences listed, approximately 39% were seen once; the top ten hold about 3.8%. The source material was blood. The origin of this receptor is a woman aged 18-29 years in good health. The chain uses TRBV6-2 or TRBV6-3 and TRBJ2-1, with TRBD1 identical over 9 bases. The CDR3 DNA is TGTGCCAGCAGGCCGTCCGGGACAGGGATTCTCGATGAGCAGTTCTTC. Encoded protein: CASRPSGTGILDEQFF.